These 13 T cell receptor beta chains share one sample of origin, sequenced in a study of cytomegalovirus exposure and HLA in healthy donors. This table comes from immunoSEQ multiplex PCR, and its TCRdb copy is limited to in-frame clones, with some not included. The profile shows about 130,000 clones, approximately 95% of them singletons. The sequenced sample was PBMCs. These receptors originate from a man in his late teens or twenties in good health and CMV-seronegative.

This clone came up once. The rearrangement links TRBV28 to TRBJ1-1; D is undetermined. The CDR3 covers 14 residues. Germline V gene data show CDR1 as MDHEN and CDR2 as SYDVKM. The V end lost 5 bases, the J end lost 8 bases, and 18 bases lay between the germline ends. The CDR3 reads CASSPNPSAREAFF. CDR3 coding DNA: TGTGCCAGCAGTCCAAACCCCAGCGCTAGGGAAGCTTTCTTT.

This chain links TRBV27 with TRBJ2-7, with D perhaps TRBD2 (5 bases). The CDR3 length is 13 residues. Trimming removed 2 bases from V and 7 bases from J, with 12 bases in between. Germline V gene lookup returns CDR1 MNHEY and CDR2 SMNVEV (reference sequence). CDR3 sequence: CASSLRGSGEQYF. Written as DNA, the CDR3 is TGTGCCAGCAGTTTAAGAGGTTCGGGGGAGCAGTACTTC.

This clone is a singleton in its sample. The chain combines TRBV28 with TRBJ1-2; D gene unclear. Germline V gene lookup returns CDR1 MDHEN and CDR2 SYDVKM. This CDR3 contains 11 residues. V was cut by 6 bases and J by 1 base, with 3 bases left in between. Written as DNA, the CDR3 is TGTGCCAGCAGGTATAACTATGGCTACACCTTC. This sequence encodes CASRYNYGYTF.

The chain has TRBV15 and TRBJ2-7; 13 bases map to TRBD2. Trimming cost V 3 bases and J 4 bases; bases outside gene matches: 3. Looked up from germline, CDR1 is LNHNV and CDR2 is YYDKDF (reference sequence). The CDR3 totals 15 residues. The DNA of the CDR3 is TGTGCCACCAGCAGGACTAGCGGGAGGTCGTACGAGCAGTACTTC. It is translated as CATSRTSGRSYEQYF.

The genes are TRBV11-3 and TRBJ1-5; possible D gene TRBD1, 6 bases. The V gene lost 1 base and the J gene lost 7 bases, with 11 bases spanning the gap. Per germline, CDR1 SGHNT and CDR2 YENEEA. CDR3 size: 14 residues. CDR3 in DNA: TGTGCCAGCAGCTTAGCACAGGGTAGGCAGCCCCAGCATTTT. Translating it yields CASSLAQGRQPQHF. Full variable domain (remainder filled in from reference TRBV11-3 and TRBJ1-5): EAGVVQSPRYKIIEKKQPVAFWCNPISGHNTLYWYLQNLGQGPELLIRYENEEAVDDSQLPKDRFSAERLKGVDSTLKIQPAELGDSAVYLCASSLAQGRQPQHFGDGTRLSIL.

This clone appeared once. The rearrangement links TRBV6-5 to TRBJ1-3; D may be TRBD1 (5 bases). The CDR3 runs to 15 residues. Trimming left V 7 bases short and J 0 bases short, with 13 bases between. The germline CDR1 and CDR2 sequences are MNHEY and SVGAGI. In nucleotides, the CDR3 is TGTGCCAGCACCGCCGACAGATTCTCTGGAAACACCATATATTTT. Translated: CASTADRFSGNTIYF.

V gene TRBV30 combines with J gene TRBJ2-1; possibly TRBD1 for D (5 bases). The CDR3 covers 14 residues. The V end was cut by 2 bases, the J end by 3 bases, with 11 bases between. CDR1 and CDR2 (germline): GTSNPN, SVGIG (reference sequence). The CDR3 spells CAWSKGDIYNEQFF. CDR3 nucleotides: TGTGCCTGGAGTAAAGGGGATATCTACAATGAGCAGTTCTTC.

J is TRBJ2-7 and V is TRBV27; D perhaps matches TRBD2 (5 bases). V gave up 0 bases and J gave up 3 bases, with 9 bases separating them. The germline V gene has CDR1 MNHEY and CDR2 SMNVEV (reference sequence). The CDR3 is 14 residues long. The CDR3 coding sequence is TGTGCCAGCAGTTTATCGGGAGCTTTCTACGAGCAGTACTTC. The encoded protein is CASSLSGAFYEQYF.

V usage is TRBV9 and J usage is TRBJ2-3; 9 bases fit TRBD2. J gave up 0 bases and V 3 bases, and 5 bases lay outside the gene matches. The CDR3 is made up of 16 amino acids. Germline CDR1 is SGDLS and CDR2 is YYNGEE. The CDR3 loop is CASSAGLALSTDTQYF. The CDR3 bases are TGTGCCAGCAGCGCCGGACTAGCGTTAAGCACAGATACGCAGTATTTT.

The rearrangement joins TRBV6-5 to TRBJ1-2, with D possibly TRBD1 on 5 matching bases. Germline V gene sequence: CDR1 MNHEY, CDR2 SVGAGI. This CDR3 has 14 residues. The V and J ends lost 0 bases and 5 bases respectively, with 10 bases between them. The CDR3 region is CASSYSGGGYGYTF. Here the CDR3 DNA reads TGTGCCAGCAGTTACTCTGGGGGGGGTTATGGCTACACCTTC.

The DNA of the CDR3 is TGTGCCAGCAGCTCGACAGGGCACAGTGAAAAACTGTTTTTT. This codes for CASSSTGHSEKLFF. V is TRBV7-2 and J is TRBJ1-4, with 7 bases that match TRBD1. Germline V gives CDR1 SGHTA, CDR2 FQGNSA. The length of the CDR3 is 14 residues. After removal of 4 bases from V and 7 bases from J, the junction contained 6 bases not matched to a gene.

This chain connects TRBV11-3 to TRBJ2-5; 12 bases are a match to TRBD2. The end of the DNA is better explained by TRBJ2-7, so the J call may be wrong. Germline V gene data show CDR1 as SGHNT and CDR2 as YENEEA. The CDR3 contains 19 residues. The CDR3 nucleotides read TGTGCCAGCAGCAGGAACGCAGGGACTAGCGGGCTCACCGCCTACGAGCAGTACTTC. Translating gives CASSRNAGTSGLTAYEQYF.

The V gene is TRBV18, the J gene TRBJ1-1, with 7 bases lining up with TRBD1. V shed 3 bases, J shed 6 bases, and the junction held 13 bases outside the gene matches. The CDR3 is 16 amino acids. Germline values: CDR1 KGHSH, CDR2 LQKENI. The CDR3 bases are TGTGCCAGCTCACCTCGATCGGACAGGCTGGAACCTGAAGCTTTCTTT. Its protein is CASSPRSDRLEPEAFF.